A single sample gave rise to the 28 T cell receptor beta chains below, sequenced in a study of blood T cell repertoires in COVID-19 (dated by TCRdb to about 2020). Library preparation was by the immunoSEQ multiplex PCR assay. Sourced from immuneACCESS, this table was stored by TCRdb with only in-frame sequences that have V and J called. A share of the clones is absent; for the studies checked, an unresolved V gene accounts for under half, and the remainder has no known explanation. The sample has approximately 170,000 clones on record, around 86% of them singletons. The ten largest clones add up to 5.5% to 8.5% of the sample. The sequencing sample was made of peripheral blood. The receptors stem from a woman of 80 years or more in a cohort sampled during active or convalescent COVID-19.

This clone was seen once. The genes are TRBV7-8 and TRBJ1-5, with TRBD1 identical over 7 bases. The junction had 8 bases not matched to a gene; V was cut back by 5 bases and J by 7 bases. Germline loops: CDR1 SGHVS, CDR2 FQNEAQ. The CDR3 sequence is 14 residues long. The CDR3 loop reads CASSPNRGRQPQHF. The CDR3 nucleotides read TGTGCCAGCAGCCCGAACAGGGGTCGACAGCCCCAGCATTTT.

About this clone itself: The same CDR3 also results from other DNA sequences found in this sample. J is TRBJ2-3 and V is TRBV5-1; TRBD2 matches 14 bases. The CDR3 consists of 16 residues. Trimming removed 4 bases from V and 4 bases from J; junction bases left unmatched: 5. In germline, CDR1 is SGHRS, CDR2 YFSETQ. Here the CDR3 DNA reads TGCGCCAGCAGCCCCGGGACTAGCGGGAGATCAGATACGCAGTATTTT. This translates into CASSPGTSGRSDTQYF.

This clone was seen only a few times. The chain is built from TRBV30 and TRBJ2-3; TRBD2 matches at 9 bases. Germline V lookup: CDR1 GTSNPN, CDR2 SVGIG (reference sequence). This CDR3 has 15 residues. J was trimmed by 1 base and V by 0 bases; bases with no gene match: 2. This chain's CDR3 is CAWSVPSGGTDTQYF. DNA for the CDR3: TGTGCCTGGAGTGTACCTAGCGGGGGCACAGATACGCAGTATTTT.

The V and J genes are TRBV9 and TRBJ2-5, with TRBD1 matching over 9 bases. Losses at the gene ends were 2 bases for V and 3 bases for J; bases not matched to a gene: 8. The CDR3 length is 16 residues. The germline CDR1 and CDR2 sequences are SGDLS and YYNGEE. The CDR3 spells CASSVRPGTGKETQYF. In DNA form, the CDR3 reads TGTGCCAGCAGCGTTCGTCCCGGGACAGGGAAAGAGACCCAGTACTTC.

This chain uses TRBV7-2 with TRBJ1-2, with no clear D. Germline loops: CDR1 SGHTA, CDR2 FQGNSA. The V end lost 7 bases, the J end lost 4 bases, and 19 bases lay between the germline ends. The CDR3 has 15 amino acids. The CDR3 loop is CASKTKGRSSYGYTF. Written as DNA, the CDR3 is TGTGCCAGCAAGACTAAAGGGAGATCTAGCTATGGCTACACCTTC.

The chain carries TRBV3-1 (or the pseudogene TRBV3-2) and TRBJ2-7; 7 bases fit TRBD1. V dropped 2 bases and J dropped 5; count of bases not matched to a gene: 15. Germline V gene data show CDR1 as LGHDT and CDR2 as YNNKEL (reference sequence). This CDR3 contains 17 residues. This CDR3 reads CASSQQLHTGDFHEQYF. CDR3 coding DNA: TGTGCCAGCAGCCAACAACTACACACAGGGGATTTCCACGAGCAGTACTTC.

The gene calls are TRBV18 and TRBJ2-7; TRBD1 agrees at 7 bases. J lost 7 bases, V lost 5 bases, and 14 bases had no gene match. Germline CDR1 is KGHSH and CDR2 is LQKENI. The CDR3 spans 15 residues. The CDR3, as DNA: TGTGCCAGCTCAGAGGGACAGTCTAATTTCTTGGAGCAGTACGTC. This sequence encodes CASSEGQSNFLEQYV.

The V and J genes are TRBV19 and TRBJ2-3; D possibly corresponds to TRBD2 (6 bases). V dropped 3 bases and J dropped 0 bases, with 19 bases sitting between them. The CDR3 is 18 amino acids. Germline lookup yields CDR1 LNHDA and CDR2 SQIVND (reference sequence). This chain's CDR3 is CASSMGLAIGASTDTQYF. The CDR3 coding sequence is TGTGCCAGTAGTATGGGGCTAGCGATAGGTGCTAGCACAGATACGCAGTATTTT.

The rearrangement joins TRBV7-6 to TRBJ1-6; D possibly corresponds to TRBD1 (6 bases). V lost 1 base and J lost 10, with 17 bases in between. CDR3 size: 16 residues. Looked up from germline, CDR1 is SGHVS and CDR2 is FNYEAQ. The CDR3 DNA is TGTGCCAGCAGCTTAGGACAGGACCCGGGCTTGTCACCCCTCCACTTT. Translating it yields CASSLGQDPGLSPLHF. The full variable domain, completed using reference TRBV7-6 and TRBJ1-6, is GAGVSQSPRYKVTKRGQDVALRCDPISGHVSLYWYRQALGQGPEFLTYFNYEAQQDKSGLPNDRFSAERPEGSISTLTIQRTEQRDSAMYRCASSLGQDPGLSPLHFGNGTRLTVT.

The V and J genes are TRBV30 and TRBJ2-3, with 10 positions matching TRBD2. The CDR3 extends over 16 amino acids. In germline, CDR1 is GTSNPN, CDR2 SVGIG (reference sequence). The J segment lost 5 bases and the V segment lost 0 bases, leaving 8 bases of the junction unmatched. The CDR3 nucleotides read TGTGCCTGGAGTGTACTAGGAGCGGGGGGGCAAGATACGCAGTATTTT. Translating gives CAWSVLGAGGQDTQYF.

CDR3 in amino acids: CASSQEGPQYF. The CDR3 region has the DNA TGTGCCAGCAGCCAAGAGGGGCCTCAGTACTTC. The chain carries TRBV3-1 (or the pseudogene TRBV3-2) and TRBJ2-7; perhaps TRBD1 as D (5 bases). Trimming took off 0 bases at V and 10 bases at J, with 7 bases between the two ends. The CDR3 is made up of 11 amino acids. The germline gives CDR1 LGHDT, CDR2 YNNKEL (reference sequence).

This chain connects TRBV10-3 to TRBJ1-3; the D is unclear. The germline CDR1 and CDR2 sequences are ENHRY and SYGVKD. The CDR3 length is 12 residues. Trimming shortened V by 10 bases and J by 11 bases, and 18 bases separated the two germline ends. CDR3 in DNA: TGTGCCACCAGAGTGGAGGATTCTCCCATATATTTT. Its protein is CATRVEDSPIYF.

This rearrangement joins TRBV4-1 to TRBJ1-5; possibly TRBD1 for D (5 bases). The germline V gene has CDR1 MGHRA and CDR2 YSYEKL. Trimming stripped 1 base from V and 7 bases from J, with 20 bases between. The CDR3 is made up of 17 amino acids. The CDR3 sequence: CASSQGIVRTRHQPQHF. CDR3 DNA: TGCGCCAGCAGCCAAGGAATAGTTCGGACACGACACCAGCCCCAGCATTTT.

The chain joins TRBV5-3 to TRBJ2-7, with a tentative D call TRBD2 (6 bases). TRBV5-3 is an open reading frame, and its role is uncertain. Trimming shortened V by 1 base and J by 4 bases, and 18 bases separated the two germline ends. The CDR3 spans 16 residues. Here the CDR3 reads CARSLYGGRGRYEQYV. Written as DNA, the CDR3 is TGTGCCAGAAGCTTGTACGGGGGTCGAGGGAGGTACGAGCAGTACGTC.

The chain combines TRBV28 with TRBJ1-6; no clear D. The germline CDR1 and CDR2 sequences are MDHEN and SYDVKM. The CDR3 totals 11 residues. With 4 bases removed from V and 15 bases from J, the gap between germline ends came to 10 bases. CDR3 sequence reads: CASSYRGRLHF. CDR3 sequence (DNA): TGTGCCAGCAGTTATCGAGGTCGCCTCCACTTT.

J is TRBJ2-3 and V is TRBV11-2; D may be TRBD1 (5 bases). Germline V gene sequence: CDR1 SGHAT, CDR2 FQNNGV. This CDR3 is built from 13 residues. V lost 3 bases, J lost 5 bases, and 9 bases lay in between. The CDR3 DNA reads TGTGCCAGCAGCTTGGTAGGGGTAGATACGCAGTATTTT. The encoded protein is CASSLVGVDTQYF. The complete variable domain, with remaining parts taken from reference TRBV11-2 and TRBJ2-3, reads EAGVAQSPRYKIIEKRQSVAFWCNPISGHATLYWYQQILGQGPKLLIQFQNNGVVDDSQLPKDRFSAERLKGVDSTLKIQPAKLEDSAVYLCASSLVGVDTQYFGPGTRLTVL.

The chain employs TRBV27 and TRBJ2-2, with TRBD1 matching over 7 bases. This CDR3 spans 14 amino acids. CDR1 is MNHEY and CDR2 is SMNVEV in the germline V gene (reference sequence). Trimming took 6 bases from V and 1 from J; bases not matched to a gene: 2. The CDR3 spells CASRRQGNTGELFF. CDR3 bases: TGTGCCAGCAGACGACAGGGGAACACCGGGGAGCTGTTTTTT.

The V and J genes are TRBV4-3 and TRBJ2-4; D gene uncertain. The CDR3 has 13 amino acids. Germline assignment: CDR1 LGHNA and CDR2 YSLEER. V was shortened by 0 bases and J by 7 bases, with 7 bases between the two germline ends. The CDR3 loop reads CASSQDILNIQYF. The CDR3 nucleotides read TGCGCCAGCAGCCAAGATATACTGAACATTCAGTACTTC.

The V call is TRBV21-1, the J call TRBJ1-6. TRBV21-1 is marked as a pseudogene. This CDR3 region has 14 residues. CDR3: CASSSRDGSSPLHF. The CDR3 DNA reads TGTGCCAGCAGCAGTCGGGACGGGAGTTCACCCCTCCACTTT.

Here the CDR3 reads CASSDRVYGYTF. CDR3 in DNA: TGTGCCAGTAGTGACAGGGTCTATGGCTACACCTTC. J is TRBJ1-2 and V is TRBV19; 7 bases line up with TRBD1. The CDR3 loop spans 12 amino acids. Per germline, CDR1 LNHDA and CDR2 SQIVND (reference sequence). V lost 5 bases and J lost 4; bases outside the gene matches: 1.

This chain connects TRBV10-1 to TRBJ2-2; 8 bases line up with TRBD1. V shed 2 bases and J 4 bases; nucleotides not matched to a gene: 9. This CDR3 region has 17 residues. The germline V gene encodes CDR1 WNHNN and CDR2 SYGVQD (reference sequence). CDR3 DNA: TGCGCCAGCAGTGAGAAGGCCTGGACAGGGAGCACCGGGGAGCTGTTTTTT. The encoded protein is CASSEKAWTGSTGELFF.

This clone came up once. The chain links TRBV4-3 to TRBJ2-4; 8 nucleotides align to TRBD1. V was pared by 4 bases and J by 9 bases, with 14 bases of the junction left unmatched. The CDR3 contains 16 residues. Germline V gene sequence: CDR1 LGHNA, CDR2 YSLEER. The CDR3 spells CASSRSRQGAFIIQYF. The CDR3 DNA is TGCGCCAGCAGCCGATCACGGCAGGGGGCTTTTATCATTCAGTACTTC.

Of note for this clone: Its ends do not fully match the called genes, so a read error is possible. The CDR3 protein is CASSQGRDRAEKLFF. DNA of the CDR3: TGTGCCAGCAGTCAAGGCCGAGACAGGGCAGAAAAACTGTTTTTT. The chain joins TRBV4-2 to TRBJ1-4; TRBD1 agrees at 7 bases. CDR3 length equals 15 residues. Germline V gives CDR1 LGHNA, CDR2 YNFKEQ.

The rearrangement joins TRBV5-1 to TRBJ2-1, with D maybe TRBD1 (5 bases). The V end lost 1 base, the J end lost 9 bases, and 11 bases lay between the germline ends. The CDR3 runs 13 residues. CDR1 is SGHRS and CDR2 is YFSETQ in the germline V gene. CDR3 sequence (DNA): TGCGCCAGCAGCTTGACAGGTACTCGTGAGCAGTTCTTC. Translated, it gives CASSLTGTREQFF.

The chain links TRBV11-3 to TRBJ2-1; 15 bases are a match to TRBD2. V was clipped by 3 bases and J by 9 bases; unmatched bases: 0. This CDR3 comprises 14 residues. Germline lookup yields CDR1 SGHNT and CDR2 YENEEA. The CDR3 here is CASSLGLAGGEQFF. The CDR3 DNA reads TGTGCCAGCAGCTTGGGACTAGCGGGGGGTGAGCAGTTCTTC.

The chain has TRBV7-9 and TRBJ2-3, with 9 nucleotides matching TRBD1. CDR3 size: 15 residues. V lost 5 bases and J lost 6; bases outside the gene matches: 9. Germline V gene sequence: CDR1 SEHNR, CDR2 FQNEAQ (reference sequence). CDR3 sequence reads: CASSPGQGRSDTQYF. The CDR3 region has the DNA TGTGCCAGCAGCCCCGGACAGGGGAGGTCGGATACGCAGTATTTT.

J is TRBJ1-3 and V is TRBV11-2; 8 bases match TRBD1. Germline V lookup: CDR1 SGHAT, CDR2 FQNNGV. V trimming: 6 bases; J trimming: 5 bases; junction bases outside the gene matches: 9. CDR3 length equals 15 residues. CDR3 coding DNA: TGTGCCAGCAGGGCCCCCGGGACAGGAAGAAACACCATATATTTT. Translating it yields CASRAPGTGRNTIYF.

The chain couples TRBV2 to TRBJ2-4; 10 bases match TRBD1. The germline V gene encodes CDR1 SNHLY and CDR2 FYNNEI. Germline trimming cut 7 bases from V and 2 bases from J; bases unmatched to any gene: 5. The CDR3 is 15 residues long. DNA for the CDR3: TGTGCCAGCACGCGACAGGGGGCAACCAAAAACATTCAGTACTTC. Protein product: CASTRQGATKNIQYF. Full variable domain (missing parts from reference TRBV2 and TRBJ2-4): EPEVTQTPSHQVTQMGQEVILRCVPISNHLYFYWYRQILGQKVEFLVSFYNNEISEKSEIFDDQFSVERPDGSNFTLKIRSTKLEDSAMYFCASTRQGATKNIQYFGAGTRLSVL.